Sequencing of this T cell receptor (beta chain) was carried out in a study of blood T cell repertoires in COVID-19. Study context: Sites across the United States, Italy and Spain contributed samples from acute and convalescent COVID-19. PBMCs, B-cell-depleted T cells, or T cells were the source of the cDNA or gDNA that made up the material.

Seattle patients were enrolled during active infection and followed longitudinally. Per the authors' pipeline: Reference gene primer amplification gave estimated nucleated cell counts. Clones were read by immunoSEQ multiplex PCR, and TCRdb kept only the in-frame ones, dropping some. For V, J and clone size, that table is used; D and trimming come from the DNA. The data contain some 120,000 clones, more than 70% of them singletons. Germline V CDR1 and CDR2: LNHDA, SQIVND (reference sequence). V gave up 2 bases and J gave up 2 bases, with 9 bases separating them. This CDR3 has 14 amino acids. The TCR was taken from a woman older than 75 with COVID-19, enrolled during active disease. Sequencing input: peripheral blood. The chain is built from TRBV19 and TRBJ1-2; D is possibly TRBD1 (5 bases). The CDR3 DNA reads as TGTGCCAGTAGTATAACGACAGCAAACTATGGCTACACCTTC. Translation gives CASSITTANYGYTF.